What follows is one T cell receptor beta chain and its context. Its antigen is not identified. TCRdb re-called the 5' RACE reads; one entry per CDR3 protein, DNA not given. This repertoire includes around 470,000 distinct CDR3 sequences. The data stem from a study of T cells expressing NK-cell markers. The study's findings and limits: For a few donors, these clonotypes were likewise the leading ones in the CD3+CD56-NKG2C+ fraction.

This sequence was found in a woman aged 45-59 years in good health. The sequenced sample was blood T cells: a sorted CD56 or NKG2C T cell subset, CD4+ or CD8+ T cells, or bulk PBMC T cells (not recorded which).

The CDR3 region is CASRREGGTDTQYF. This rearrangement joins TRBV6-2 or TRBV6-3 to TRBJ2-3; TCRdb calls TRBD2, which cannot be checked without DNA. The CDR3 sequence is 14 residues long. Germline V gene sequence: CDR1 MNHEY, CDR2 SVGEGT.